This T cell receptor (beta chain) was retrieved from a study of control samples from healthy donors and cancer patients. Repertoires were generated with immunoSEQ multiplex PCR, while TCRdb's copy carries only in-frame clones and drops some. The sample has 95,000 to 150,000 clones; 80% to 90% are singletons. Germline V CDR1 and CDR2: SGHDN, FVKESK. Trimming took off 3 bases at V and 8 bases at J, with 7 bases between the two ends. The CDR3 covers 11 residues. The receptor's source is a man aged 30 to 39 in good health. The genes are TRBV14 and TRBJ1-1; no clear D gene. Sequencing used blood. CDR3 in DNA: TGTGCCAGCAGCCATTATACGGAAGCTTTCTTT. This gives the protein CASSHYTEAFF.